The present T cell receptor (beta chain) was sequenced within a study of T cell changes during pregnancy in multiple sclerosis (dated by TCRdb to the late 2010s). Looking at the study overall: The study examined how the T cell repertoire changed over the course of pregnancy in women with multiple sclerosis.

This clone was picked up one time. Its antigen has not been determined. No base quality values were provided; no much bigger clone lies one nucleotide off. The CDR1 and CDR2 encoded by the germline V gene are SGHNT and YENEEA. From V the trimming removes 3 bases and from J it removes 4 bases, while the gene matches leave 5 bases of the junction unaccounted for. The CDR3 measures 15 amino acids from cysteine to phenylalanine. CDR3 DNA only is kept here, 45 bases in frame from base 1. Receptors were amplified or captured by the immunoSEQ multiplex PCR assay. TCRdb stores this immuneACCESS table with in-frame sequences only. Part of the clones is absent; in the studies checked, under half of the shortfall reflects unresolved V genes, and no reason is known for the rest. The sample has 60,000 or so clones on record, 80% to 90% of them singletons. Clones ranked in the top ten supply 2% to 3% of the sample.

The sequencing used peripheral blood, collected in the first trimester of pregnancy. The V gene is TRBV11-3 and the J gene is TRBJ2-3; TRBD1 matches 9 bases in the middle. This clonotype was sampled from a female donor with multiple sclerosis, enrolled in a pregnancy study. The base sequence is TGTGCCAGCAGCTTGGGACAGGGAATAGCAGATACGCAGTATTTT. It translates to CASSLGQGIADTQYF.